This T cell receptor beta chain was sequenced during a study of cytomegalovirus exposure and HLA in healthy donors. A multiplex PCR was run with 60 Vbeta primers and 13 Jbeta primers. TCRdb's table, derived via immunoSEQ multiplex PCR, lists solely in-frame clones and lacks some. The sample shows 150,000 to 180,000 clones, over 65% of them seen only once. The TCR originated in a woman aged 40 to 55 in good health and CMV-seronegative. The sequenced material came from PBMCs.

CDR3 coding DNA: TGTGCCAGCAGTCCTTACATACATACAGATACGCAGTATTTT. Translation: CASSPYIHTDTQYF. The chain uses TRBV27 and TRBJ2-3; D is undetermined. The CDR3 length is 14 residues. Germline-derived CDR1 and CDR2 are MNHEY and SMNVEV (reference sequence). Trimming took off 5 bases at V and 3 bases at J, with 12 bases between the two ends.